Below are 28 T cell receptor beta chains sequenced from a single sample in a study of T-cell reconstitution after alpha-beta-depleted transplantation in children. As it was prepared, the TCRbeta library received unique molecular identifiers. One entry per CDR3 protein, called by TCRdb with MiXCR from the PCR reads. The sample consists of about 540,000 distinct CDR3 sequences, roughly 30% of them appearing once. Sample: PBMCs, taken before TCRalphabeta/CD19-depleted stem cell transplant. All receptors come from a boy under two years old with Wiskott-Aldrich syndrome, due to receive a stem cell transplant.

The chain employs TRBV5-8 and TRBJ2-2; TRBD1 is a possible D gene (6 bases). The CDR3 runs to 15 residues. CDR1 and CDR2 from the germline V gene are SGHTS and YDEGEE. The ends were cut back, 4 bases at V and 5 bases at J, with 15 bases in the middle. The CDR3 protein is CASSDGWGLTGELFF. The CDR3 coding sequence is TGTGCCAGCAGCGACGGGTGGGGGCTGACCGGGGAGCTGTTTTTT.

The chain uses TRBV7-2 and TRBJ2-1; tentative D call: TRBD2 (5 bases). The germline CDR1 and CDR2 sequences are SGHTA and FQGNSA. This CDR3 has 15 residues. V gave up 4 bases and J gave up 4 bases, with 14 bases separating them. The CDR3 is CASSSRRSAYNEQFF. The CDR3 bases are TGTGCCAGCAGCTCAAGGAGGTCCGCGTACAATGAGCAGTTCTTC.

J is TRBJ2-5 and V is TRBV23-1, with 9 bases aligning to TRBD1. TRBV23-1 has ORF status, its function being uncertain. J gave up 0 bases and V 4 bases, and 3 bases lay outside the gene matches. This CDR3 has 15 amino acids. CDR3 in DNA: TGCGCCAGCAGTCGGACAGGGGAAGACCAAGAGACCCAGTACTTC. It specifies CASSRTGEDQETQYF.

The CDR3: CASSYPSGATNTGELFF. The CDR3 DNA reads as TGTGCCAGCAGTTACCCTTCGGGTGCCACGAACACCGGGGAGCTGTTTTTT. V is TRBV6-5 and J is TRBJ2-2; D unresolved. The ends were cut back, 2 bases at V and 0 bases at J, with 13 bases in the middle. Germline V CDR1 and CDR2: MNHEY, SVGAGI. This CDR3 is 17 amino acids long.

The chain uses TRBV15 and TRBJ2-1; 8 positions match TRBD1. V dropped 3 bases and J dropped 4; count of bases not matched to a gene: 5. The CDR3 extends over 15 amino acids. The germline V gene has CDR1 LNHNV and CDR2 YYDKDF (reference sequence). The CDR3 region is CATSRRQGLYNEQFF. CDR3 DNA sequence: TGTGCCACCAGCAGGAGACAGGGGCTTTACAATGAGCAGTTCTTC.

This chain joins TRBV29-1 and TRBJ1-1; D unclear. Per germline, CDR1 SQVTM and CDR2 ANQGSEA. The CDR3 contains 13 residues. Trimming stripped 2 bases from V and 2 bases from J, with 9 bases between. In nucleotides, the CDR3 is TGCAGCGTTGAAATAGAAGTCAACACTGAAGCTTTCTTT. This encodes CSVEIEVNTEAFF.

The J gene is TRBJ1-5, the V gene TRBV24-1; no reliable D call. The CDR3 is 13 amino acids. Germline CDR1 is KGHDR and CDR2 is SFDVKD. Trimming shortened V by 3 bases and J by 5 bases, and 7 bases separated the two germline ends. The CDR3 nucleotides read TGTGCCACCAGTGATAACCGGCATCAGCCCCAGCATTTT. As protein: CATSDNRHQPQHF.

The chain has TRBV20-1 and TRBJ1-3; a weak D match, TRBD1 (5 bases). CDR1 and CDR2 from the germline V gene are DFQATT and SNEGSKA (reference sequence). V shed 2 bases and J shed 4 bases, with 18 bases lying between them. The CDR3 is 16 amino acids. DNA of the CDR3: TGCAGTGCTAGATCGTCCGGGGCTGGAGTGGGAAACACCATATATTTT. It codes for CSARSSGAGVGNTIYF.

This clonotype was recorded a few times. The chain uses TRBV5-1 and TRBJ2-7, with TRBD1 identical over 8 bases. The CDR3 runs to 13 residues. Germline assignment: CDR1 SGHRS and CDR2 YFSETQ. Germline trimming cut 4 bases from V and 6 bases from J; bases unmatched to any gene: 6. As DNA, the CDR3 is TGCGCCAGCAGCAGAAGGACAGGGACCGAGCAGTACTTC. Amino acids: CASSRRTGTEQYF.

The chain uses TRBV5-6 and TRBJ1-1; possible D gene TRBD1, 5 bases. The CDR3 length is 14 residues. Germline V lookup: CDR1 SGHDT, CDR2 YYEEEE. The V end lost 1 base, the J end lost 6 bases, and 13 bases lay between the germline ends. Here the CDR3 DNA reads TGTGCCAGCAGCTTGTCACCCACGGGGCCTGAAGCTTTCTTT. Its translation: CASSLSPTGPEAFF. The variable domain in full, with the rest retrieved from reference TRBV5-6 and TRBJ1-1, is DAGVTQSPTHLIKTRGQQVTLRCSPKSGHDTVSWYQQALGQGPQFIFQYYEEEERQRGNFPDRFSGHQFPNYSSELNVNALLLGDSALYLCASSLSPTGPEAFFGQGTRLTVV.

Only a few counts were recorded for this clonotype. The chain uses TRBV10-3 and TRBJ2-1, with 8 bases identical to TRBD1. The ends lost 5 bases at V and 16 bases at J; junction bases unmatched: 7. In germline, CDR1 is ENHRY, CDR2 SYGVKD. The CDR3 is 11 residues long. CDR3 residues: CAISTRDRPFF. DNA of the CDR3: TGTGCCATCAGTACCCGGGACAGGCCCTTCTTC.

This clonotype occurred a few times. The rearrangement uses TRBV5-1 and TRBJ2-5, with D possibly TRBD2 on 6 matching bases. CDR3 size: 14 residues. Looked up from germline, CDR1 is SGHRS and CDR2 is YFSETQ. Trimming cost V 4 bases and J 4 bases, with 14 bases left between them. CDR3 amino acids: CASSPEGPGETQYF. DNA for the CDR3: TGCGCCAGCAGCCCGGAGGGCCCCGGAGAGACCCAGTACTTC. Full variable domain (outside the CDR3, taken from reference TRBV5-1 and TRBJ2-5): KAGVTQTPRYLIKTRGQQVTLSCSPISGHRSVSWYQQTPGQGLQFLFEYFSETQRNKGNFPGRFSGRQFSNSRSEMNVSTLELGDSALYLCASSPEGPGETQYFGPGTRLLVL.

This clonotype was found a few times. The rearrangement uses TRBV6-2 or TRBV6-3 and TRBJ2-1; 10 bases agree with TRBD2. The CDR3 spans 19 residues. J gave up 3 bases and V 2 bases, and 13 bases lay outside the gene matches. The germline gives CDR1 MNHEY, CDR2 SVGEGT. The DNA of the CDR3 is TGTGCCAGCAGTTACCCGATGGGAACTAGCGGGATTATCTACAATGAGCAGTTCTTC. This sequence encodes CASSYPMGTSGIIYNEQFF.

This clonotype has a handful of counts. The CDR3 DNA reads as TGTGCCAGCAGCTTCGGGGGGGCACTCGAGCAGTACTTC. Translated, it gives CASSFGGALEQYF. The chain has TRBV5-6 and TRBJ2-7, with 8 bases that match TRBD2. This CDR3 is built from 13 residues. Germline lookup yields CDR1 SGHDT and CDR2 YYEEEE. The junction had 4 bases not matched to a gene; V was cut back by 2 bases and J by 6 bases.

This clonotype came up a few times. This sequence joins TRBV12-3 or TRBV12-4 and TRBJ2-2; D gene unclear. This CDR3 is built from 15 residues. V lost 10 bases and J lost 0, with 15 bases in between. CDR3 sequence reads: CATPLSSANTGELFF. CDR3 DNA sequence: TGTGCCACCCCACTGTCGTCTGCGAACACCGGGGAGCTGTTTTTT.

This clonotype was seen only a few times. The chain recombines TRBV6-1 with TRBJ2-7; D could derive from TRBD1 or TRBD2 (5 bases each). The CDR3 is 14 residues long. The germline V and J ends were trimmed by 6 bases and 0 bases, with 12 bases remaining between them. Germline CDR1 MNHNS, CDR2 SASEGT. The CDR3 DNA reads as TGTGCCAGCAGGAGCAGGGACCGCTCCTACGAGCAGTACTTC. It translates to CASRSRDRSYEQYF.

This clonotype was seen more than once but under ten times. Because the CDR3's place on the DNA is in doubt, the DNA is left out and the CDR3 is given as listed by TCRdb. The CDR3 loop reads CASTLWGQGTFF. V gene TRBV7-9 combines with J gene TRBJ2-1; whether TRBD1, the table's D call, matches the DNA was not checked. Germline CDR1 is SEHNR and CDR2 is FQNEAQ (reference sequence). The CDR3 extends over 12 residues, inclusive of both ends.

This clonotype was detected a few times. This rearrangement joins TRBV29-1 to TRBJ2-7, with 7 nucleotides matching TRBD1. Germline V lookup: CDR1 SQVTM, CDR2 ANQGSEA. This CDR3 spans 12 amino acids. V was clipped by 3 bases and J by 2 bases; unmatched bases: 1. The CDR3 coding sequence is TGCAGCGTTGAGGGGACAGCCTACGAGCAGTACTTC. Translating gives CSVEGTAYEQYF.

V is TRBV7-3 and J is TRBJ2-1, with D maybe TRBD1 (6 bases). This CDR3 comprises 14 residues. CDR1 SGHTA and CDR2 FQGTGA come from the germline V gene. V shed 1 base and J shed 6 bases, with 10 bases lying between them. CDR3 nucleotides: TGTGCCAGCAGCTTAAACAGGGTCGGCAATGAGCAGTTCTTC. It is translated as CASSLNRVGNEQFF.

The table lists this clonotype with a few counts. The chain links TRBV6-1 to TRBJ2-5; 8 bases agree with TRBD1. The junction had 11 bases not matched to a gene; V was cut back by 5 bases and J by 3 bases. Germline-derived CDR1 and CDR2 are MNHNS and SASEGT. The CDR3 spans 16 residues. DNA for the CDR3: TGTGCCAGCAGTCTGATTGTAGGGACAGGAAAAGAGACCCAGTACTTC. It encodes CASSLIVGTGKETQYF.

This clonotype has only a few counts. This chain's CDR3 is CSARGLSGSKFF. The CDR3 bases are TGCAGTGCTAGAGGGCTTAGCGGGAGTAAGTTCTTC. The chain links TRBV20-1 to TRBJ2-1, with 9 bases matching TRBD2. This CDR3 is built from 12 residues. Germline V gives CDR1 DFQATT, CDR2 SNEGSKA (reference sequence). After removal of 1 base from V and 14 bases from J, the junction contained 6 bases not matched to a gene.

This CDR3 is CASSYRVGTGRETQYF. CDR3 in DNA: TGTGCCAGCAGTTACAGGGTCGGGACGGGACGAGAGACCCAGTACTTC. The rearrangement links TRBV6-2 or TRBV6-3 to TRBJ2-5, with D perhaps TRBD1 or TRBD2 (5 bases each). The CDR3 has 16 residues. Trimming shortened V by 2 bases and J by 4 bases, and 17 bases separated the two germline ends. Germline values: CDR1 MNHEY, CDR2 SVGEGT.

The V call is TRBV18, the J call TRBJ2-5; 9 nucleotides align to TRBD1. Trimming removed 2 bases from V and 6 bases from J; junction bases left unmatched: 7. Germline CDR1 is KGHSH and CDR2 is LQKENI. The CDR3 length is 15 residues. The CDR3 DNA sequence: TGTGCCAGCTCACCAAGGGACAGGGCCGGAAAGACCCAGTACTTC. Protein product: CASSPRDRAGKTQYF. Full variable domain (remainder filled in from reference TRBV18 and TRBJ2-5): NAGVMQNPRHLVRRRGQEARLRCSPMKGHSHVYWYRQLPEEGLKFMVYLQKENIIDESGMPKERFSAEFPKEGPSILRIQQVVRGDSAAYFCASSPRDRAGKTQYFGPGTRLLVL.

This clonotype was detected a few times. The V and J genes are TRBV5-5 and TRBJ2-7; D not certain. This CDR3 contains 14 residues. Germline CDR1 and CDR2: SGHKS and YYEKEE (reference sequence). Trimming stripped 5 bases from V and 0 bases from J, with 12 bases between. The DNA for the CDR3 is TGTGCCAGCAGTCGTGACCCGCTCTCCTACGAGCAGTACTTC. The encoded protein is CASSRDPLSYEQYF.

The genes are TRBV20-1 and TRBJ2-3, with TRBD1 matching over 7 bases. The J segment lost 0 bases and the V segment lost 4 bases, leaving 1 base of the junction unmatched. CDR1 and CDR2 from the germline V gene are DFQATT and SNEGSKA (reference sequence). The CDR3 is made up of 13 amino acids. The CDR3 DNA sequence: TGCAGTGCTAAGGACAGGAGCACAGATACGCAGTATTTT. Its protein product is CSAKDRSTDTQYF.

The V call is TRBV18, the J call TRBJ1-1; tentative D call: TRBD1 (5 bases). V dropped 6 bases and J dropped 8 bases, with 13 bases sitting between them. The CDR3 is 12 residues long. Germline CDR1 KGHSH, CDR2 LQKENI. The CDR3 reads CASSPIGGEAFF. The CDR3 DNA is TGTGCCAGCTCCCCAATTGGGGGGGAAGCTTTCTTT.

This clonotype was counted only a few times. This chain uses TRBV5-5 with TRBJ2-7, with D possibly TRBD1 on 6 matching bases. CDR3 length: 14 amino acids. V gave up 2 bases and J gave up 6 bases, with 15 bases separating them. Germline values: CDR1 SGHKS, CDR2 YYEKEE (reference sequence). The CDR3 loop reads CASSLLTGSVEQYF. For the CDR3, the DNA is TGTGCCAGCAGCTTACTTACAGGGTCGGTCGAGCAGTACTTC.

The J gene is TRBJ1-2, the V gene TRBV10-3, with unresolved D. Germline loops: CDR1 ENHRY, CDR2 SYGVKD. The CDR3 spans 14 residues. Trimming shortened V by 3 bases and J by 3 bases, and 11 bases separated the two germline ends. CDR3: CAISDPPRDYGYTF. CDR3 sequence (DNA): TGTGCCATCAGTGACCCCCCGCGGGACTATGGCTACACCTTC.